The 20 T cell receptor beta chains listed next were all sequenced from one sample in a study of T cells in Graves' hyperthyroidism and ophthalmopathy. TCR beta CDR3 regions were amplified from RNA. HTBI primers were employed in a first-round RT-PCR of the TCR CDR3. TCRdb fed the multiplex PCR reads into MiXCR, producing one record per CDR3 protein. The data show approximately 700,000 distinct CDR3 sequences, about a sixth seen once. The sample was blood. The receptors shown here come from a man between 18 and 29 years old with Graves' hyperthyroidism.

This clonotype came up a few times. The chain couples TRBV10-3 to TRBJ1-5; 12 positions agree with TRBD1. The J segment lost 2 bases and the V segment lost 4 bases, leaving 3 bases of the junction unmatched. This CDR3 comprises 16 residues. Germline CDR1 ENHRY, CDR2 SYGVKD. Here the CDR3 reads CAISAGTGGGNQPQHF. The CDR3 nucleotides are TGTGCCATCAGTGCCGGGACAGGGGGCGGCAATCAGCCCCAGCATTTT.

The chain uses TRBV14 and TRBJ2-1; 8 nucleotides align to TRBD2. Germline assignment: CDR1 SGHDN and CDR2 FVKESK. This CDR3 region has 16 residues. Trimming cost V 3 bases and J 6 bases; bases outside gene matches: 10. The CDR3 reads CASSHFPGGGANEQFF. The CDR3, as DNA: TGTGCCAGCAGCCACTTCCCGGGAGGGGGGGCCAATGAGCAGTTCTTC.

In its sample, this clonotype was seen many times. The rearrangement links TRBV12-3 or TRBV12-4 to TRBJ1-3, with a weak D call TRBD1 (5 bases). V was trimmed by 10 bases and J by 0 bases, leaving 16 bases between them. This CDR3 region has 15 residues. The CDR3 DNA reads TGTGCCAATACCCGGGACGTTACCTCTGGAAACACCATATATTTT. This gives the protein CANTRDVTSGNTIYF.

This clonotype was observed a few times. CDR3 region: CASSQDPPGTTQPQHF. The CDR3 nucleotides read TGCGCCAGCAGCCAAGATCCCCCCGGGACAACTCAGCCCCAGCATTTT. V is TRBV4-1 and J is TRBJ1-5, with D maybe TRBD1 (6 bases). CDR3 length: 16 amino acids. The V gene's germline CDR1 is MGHRA and CDR2 YSYEKL. The V gene lost 0 bases and the J gene lost 6 bases, with 15 bases spanning the gap.

This clonotype was observed many times. CDR3 amino acids: CASNSGGGYEQYF. The CDR3 DNA reads as TGTGCCAGCAACTCGGGAGGTGGGTACGAGCAGTACTTC. The rearrangement uses TRBV6-4 and TRBJ2-7; TRBD2 matches at 7 bases. J was trimmed by 4 bases and V by 7 bases; bases with no gene match: 7. The CDR3 consists of 13 residues. From germline, CDR1 is MRHNA and CDR2 SNTAGT.

V is TRBV7-3 and J is TRBJ2-1, with 9 bases that match TRBD2. The germline CDR1 and CDR2 sequences are SGHTA and FQGTGA. The CDR3 is 17 amino acids. After removal of 8 bases from V and 1 base from J, the junction contained 12 bases not matched to a gene. The CDR3 nucleotides are TGTGCCAGCGGGGGCTTCTATCTAGCGGGGTCCTACAATGAGCAGTTCTTC. This sequence encodes CASGGFYLAGSYNEQFF.

This chain uses TRBV28 with TRBJ2-7; 8 bases are a match to TRBD2. This CDR3 region has 15 residues. CDR1 is MDHEN and CDR2 is SYDVKM in the germline V gene. J lost 5 bases, V lost 6 bases, and 12 bases had no gene match. The CDR3 here is CASREGGRSPHEQYF. The CDR3 nucleotides read TGTGCCAGCAGAGAGGGCGGGAGGAGTCCCCACGAGCAGTACTTC.

The V call is TRBV6-2 or TRBV6-3, the J call TRBJ2-7, with 10 bases aligning to TRBD2. The V and J ends lost 2 bases and 4 bases, in that order; junction bases with no gene match: 5. CDR3 length equals 15 residues. Germline V lookup: CDR1 MNHEY, CDR2 SVGEGT. The CDR3 coding sequence is TGTGCCAGCAGTTACACCGGGACTAGCGAGTACGAGCAGTACTTC. Residues: CASSYTGTSEYEQYF.

This clonotype was recorded at least ten times. V and J are TRBV2 and TRBJ1-1; possible D gene TRBD1, 6 bases. This CDR3 spans 16 amino acids. CDR1 and CDR2 (germline): SNHLY, FYNNEI. V was pared by 0 bases and J by 6 bases, with 17 bases between. The CDR3, as DNA: TGTGCCAGCAGTGAAGCGGGTCAGGGGAGGGTCGCTGAAGCTTTCTTT. It translates to CASSEAGQGRVAEAFF. The full variable domain, its missing parts supplied by reference TRBV2 and TRBJ1-1, is EPEVTQTPSHQVTQMGQEVILRCVPISNHLYFYWYRQILGQKVEFLVSFYNNEISEKSEIFDDQFSVERPDGSNFTLKIRSTKLEDSAMYFCASSEAGQGRVAEAFFGQGTRLTVV.

This clonotype was detected many times. The chain links TRBV2 to TRBJ2-1; D unresolved. CDR1 SNHLY and CDR2 FYNNEI come from the germline V gene. V dropped 10 bases and J dropped 9 bases, with 7 bases sitting between them. The CDR3 spans 9 residues. CDR3 protein: CATGREQFF. The CDR3 DNA reads as TGTGCCACAGGACGTGAGCAGTTCTTC. The full variable domain, its missing parts supplied by reference TRBV2 and TRBJ2-1, is EPEVTQTPSHQVTQMGQEVILRCVPISNHLYFYWYRQILGQKVEFLVSFYNNEISEKSEIFDDQFSVERPDGSNFTLKIRSTKLEDSAMYFCATGREQFFGPGTRLTVL.

In its sample, this clonotype was seen once. This chain uses TRBV7-2 with TRBJ1-1; D call uncertain. V lost 5 bases and J 1 base, leaving 14 bases between the germline ends. Germline lookup yields CDR1 SGHTA and CDR2 FQGNSA. This CDR3 has 15 amino acids. CDR3 bases: TGTGCCAGCAGCCTTAGGGAGGGCACGAACACTGAAGCTTTCTTT. Its protein product is CASSLREGTNTEAFF.

At least ten counts were recorded for this clonotype. The chain carries TRBV2 and TRBJ2-7; no reliable D call. This CDR3 is built from 11 residues. Looked up from germline, CDR1 is SNHLY and CDR2 is FYNNEI. CDR3 in DNA: TGTGTCTCTGGGCCCCAATACGAGCAGTACTTC. As protein: CVSGPQYEQYF.

This clonotype was found once. A read error may explain this, as a much larger clone is one base away. The rearrangement joins TRBV7-2 to TRBJ1-5; D remains ambiguous. This CDR3 spans 13 amino acids. The germline V gene has CDR1 SGHTA and CDR2 FQGNSA. Written as DNA, the CDR3 is TGTGCCTGCAGCCCCCACTTAGAGCAGCCCCAGCATTTT. Residues: CACSPHLEQPQHF.

This clonotype was detected only a few times. V usage is TRBV7-9 and J usage is TRBJ1-2; a weak D match, TRBD1 (6 bases). The CDR3 has 13 residues. Germline-derived CDR1 and CDR2 are SEHNR and FQNEAQ (reference sequence). V shed 5 bases and J shed 4 bases, with 11 bases lying between them. The CDR3 region has the DNA TGTGCCAGCAGCGCCGACAGGATCTATGGCTACACCTTC. Translating it yields CASSADRIYGYTF.

This clonotype was seen ten or more times. The CDR3 loop reads CASSIVAASTDTQYF. The DNA of the CDR3 is TGTGCCAGTAGTATCGTAGCGGCTAGCACAGATACGCAGTATTTT. The V gene is TRBV19, the J gene TRBJ2-3, with D tentatively TRBD2 (6 bases). This CDR3 has 15 amino acids. V lost 3 bases and J 0 bases, leaving 10 bases between the germline ends. In germline, CDR1 is LNHDA, CDR2 SQIVND (reference sequence).

Of note for this clonotype: This may be a read error: a much more frequent sequence differs by one nucleotide. This rearrangement joins TRBV20-1 to TRBJ2-1; 10 positions match TRBD1. Germline V gene lookup returns CDR1 DFQATT and CDR2 SNEGSKA (reference sequence). The CDR3 covers 16 residues. After removal of 0 bases from V and 13 bases from J, the junction contained 15 bases not matched to a gene. The DNA for the CDR3 is TGCAGTGCTAGAGATAAGGTTCGGACAGGGGGAGGAGACCAGTTCTTC. It encodes CSARDKVRTGGGDQFF.

In this sample, this clonotype turned up many times. V gene TRBV28 combines with J gene TRBJ1-3; tentative D call: TRBD1 (5 bases). V lost 4 bases and J 3 bases, leaving 13 bases between the germline ends. The CDR3 extends over 15 amino acids. Germline V CDR1 and CDR2: MDHEN, SYDVKM. The chain's CDR3 is CASSSQTEDGNTIYF. The DNA for the CDR3 is TGTGCCAGCAGTTCCCAGACAGAAGATGGAAACACCATATATTTT.

The V call is TRBV3-1, the J call TRBJ2-2; no definite D call. Trimming left V 2 bases short and J 4 bases short, with 11 bases between. In germline, CDR1 is LGHDT, CDR2 YNNKEL (reference sequence). The CDR3 consists of 15 residues. CDR3 sequence: CASSQPLDRTGELFF. The CDR3 DNA reads as TGTGCCAGCAGCCAACCTCTCGATCGCACCGGGGAGCTGTTTTTT.

This clonotype was picked up a small number of times. The rearrangement joins TRBV30 to TRBJ1-2; 8 nucleotides line up with TRBD1. The CDR3 spans 19 residues. V dropped 0 bases and J dropped 1; count of bases not matched to a gene: 16. Germline V CDR1 and CDR2: GTSNPN, SVGIG (reference sequence). The CDR3 is CAWSVPQERTGIGNYGYTF. For the CDR3, the DNA is TGTGCCTGGAGTGTACCCCAAGAACGGACAGGGATTGGTAACTATGGCTACACCTTC.

This clonotype has ten or more counts. V gene TRBV2 combines with J gene TRBJ1-5; D is possibly TRBD1 (6 bases). This CDR3 comprises 17 residues. Trimming pared 6 bases from V and 5 bases from J, leaving 23 bases between. Looked up from germline, CDR1 is SNHLY and CDR2 is FYNNEI. The DNA of the CDR3 is TGTGCCAGCAGCTACTCTCCGGGTAGCAACAGGGATCAGCCCCAGCATTTT. It encodes CASSYSPGSNRDQPQHF. The full variable domain, with the rest looked up from reference TRBV2 and TRBJ1-5, is EPEVTQTPSHQVTQMGQEVILRCVPISNHLYFYWYRQILGQKVEFLVSFYNNEISEKSEIFDDQFSVERPDGSNFTLKIRSTKLEDSAMYFCASSYSPGSNRDQPQHFGDGTRLSIL.